This T cell receptor (beta chain) derives from a study of T-cell memory formation after mild COVID-19. Study summary: In these data, TCR clusters were largely donor specific. Overall study findings and caveats: Day 15 to 85 contracting clones showed balanced CD4/CD8; later expanders leaned CD4+. Some responding clones appeared in pre-infection memory, suggesting cross-reactive memory joined.

TCR alpha and TCR beta cDNA libraries carrying sample barcodes and UMIs came from 5'RACE with constant-segment primers. TCRdb re-called the 5' RACE reads with MiXCR, one entry per CDR3 protein. The sample contains approximately 50,000 distinct CDR3 sequences, about 12% of which appear only once. This clonotype was seen only a few times. Its target is unknown. V was pared by 4 bases and J by 2 bases, with 7 bases of the junction left unmatched. The CDR3 contains 15 residues. Germline V gives CDR1 SGDLS, CDR2 YYNGEE. This receptor was obtained from a man aged 18 to 30 who had mild COVID-19 (a few samples of this study predate the infection). Cell type and time point are not known. This chain uses TRBV9 with TRBJ2-5; 8 bases are shared with TRBD2. The sequenced material came from PBMCs or a T cell subset sorted from them (not recorded which). CDR3 protein: CASSLTGGPQETQYF. CDR3 coding DNA: TGTGCCAGCAGCCTAACGGGGGGGCCTCAAGAGACCCAGTACTTC.